This T cell receptor beta chain originates from a study of control samples from healthy donors and cancer patients. CDR1 and CDR2 from the germline V gene are LNHDA and SQIVND (reference sequence). This CDR3 region has 13 residues. Trimming removed 6 bases from V and 12 bases from J, with 15 bases in between. Only in-frame clones appear in the TCRdb table, and some are missing; sequencing was by immunoSEQ multiplex PCR. The sample has about 130,000 clones, 92% seen once. The rearrangement uses TRBV19 and TRBJ1-6, with D tentatively TRBD1 (6 bases). The sequencing sample was made of blood. The TCR was taken from a woman between 45 and 60 years old in good health. Here the CDR3 reads CASSTKGGRPLHF. DNA of the CDR3: TGTGCCAGTAGCACCAAAGGGGGGCGACCCCTCCACTTT.